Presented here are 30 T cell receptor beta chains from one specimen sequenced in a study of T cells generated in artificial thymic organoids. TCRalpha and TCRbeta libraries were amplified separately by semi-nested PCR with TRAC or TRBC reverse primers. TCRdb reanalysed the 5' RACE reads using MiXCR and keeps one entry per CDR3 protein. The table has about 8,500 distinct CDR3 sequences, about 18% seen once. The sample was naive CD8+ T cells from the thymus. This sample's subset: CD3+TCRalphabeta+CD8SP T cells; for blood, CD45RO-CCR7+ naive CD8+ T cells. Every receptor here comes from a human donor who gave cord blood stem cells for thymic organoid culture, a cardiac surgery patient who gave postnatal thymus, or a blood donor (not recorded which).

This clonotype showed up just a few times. The CDR3 sequence is CASSPGTASVWNQPQHF. For the CDR3, the DNA is TGTGCCAGTAGTCCCGGGACAGCCTCCGTTTGGAATCAGCCCCAGCATTTT. The chain employs TRBV19 and TRBJ1-5, with TRBD1 matching 7 bases. The V and J ends lost 5 bases and 4 bases, in that order; junction bases with no gene match: 14. The CDR3 spans 17 residues. Germline lookup yields CDR1 LNHDA and CDR2 SQIVND (reference sequence).

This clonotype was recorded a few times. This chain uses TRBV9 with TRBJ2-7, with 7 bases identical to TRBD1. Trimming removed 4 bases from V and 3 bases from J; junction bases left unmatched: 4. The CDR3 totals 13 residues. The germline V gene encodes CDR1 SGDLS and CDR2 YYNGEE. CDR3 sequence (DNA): TGTGCCAGCAGCCCCTGGGACAGCTACGAGCAGTACTTC. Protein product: CASSPWDSYEQYF. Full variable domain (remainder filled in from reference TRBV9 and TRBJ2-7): DSGVTQTPKHLITATGQRVTLRCSPRSGDLSVYWYQQSLDQGLQFLIQYYNGEERAKGNILERFSAQQFPDLHSELNLSSLELGDSALYFCASSPWDSYEQYFGPGTRLTVT.

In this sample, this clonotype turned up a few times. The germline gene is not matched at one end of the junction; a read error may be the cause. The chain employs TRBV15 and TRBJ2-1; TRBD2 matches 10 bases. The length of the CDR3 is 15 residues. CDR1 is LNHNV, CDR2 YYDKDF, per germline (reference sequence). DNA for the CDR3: TGTGCCGCCAGCAGAGGCCTAGCGGGAGACAATGAGCAGTTCTTC. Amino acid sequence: CAASRGLAGDNEQFF.

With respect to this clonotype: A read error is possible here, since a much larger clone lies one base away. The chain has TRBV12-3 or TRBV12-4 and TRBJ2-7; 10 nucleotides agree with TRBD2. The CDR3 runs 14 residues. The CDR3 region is CASSYSGRLYEQCF. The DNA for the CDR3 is TGTGCCAGCAGTTATAGCGGGAGGCTCTACGAGCAGTGCTTC.

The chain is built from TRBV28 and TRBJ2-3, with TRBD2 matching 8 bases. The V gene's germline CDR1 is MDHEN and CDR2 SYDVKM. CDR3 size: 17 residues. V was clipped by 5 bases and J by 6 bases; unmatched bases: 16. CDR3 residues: CASSHPQGLAGSDTQYF. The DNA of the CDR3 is TGTGCCAGCAGTCACCCTCAGGGGCTAGCGGGTTCCGATACGCAGTATTTT.

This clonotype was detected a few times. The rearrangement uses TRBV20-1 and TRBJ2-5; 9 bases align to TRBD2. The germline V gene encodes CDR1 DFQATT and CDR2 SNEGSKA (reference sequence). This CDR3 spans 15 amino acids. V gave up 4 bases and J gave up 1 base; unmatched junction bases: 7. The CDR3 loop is CSATALTSGQETQYF. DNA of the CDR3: TGCAGTGCTACCGCCTTGACTAGCGGCCAAGAGACCCAGTACTTC.

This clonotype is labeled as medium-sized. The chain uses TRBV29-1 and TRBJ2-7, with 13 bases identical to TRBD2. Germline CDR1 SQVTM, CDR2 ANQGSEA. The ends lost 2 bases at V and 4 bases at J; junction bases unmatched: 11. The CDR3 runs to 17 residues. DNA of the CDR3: TGCAGCGTTGAACTAAGCGGGGGACTAGCGGGATCGTACGAGCAGTACTTC. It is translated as CSVELSGGLAGSYEQYF.

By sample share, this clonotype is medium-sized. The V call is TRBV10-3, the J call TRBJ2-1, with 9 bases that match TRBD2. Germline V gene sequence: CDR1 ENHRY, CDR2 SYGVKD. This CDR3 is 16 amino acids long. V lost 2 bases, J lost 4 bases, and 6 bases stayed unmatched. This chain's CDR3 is CAISEAKRGDYNEQFF. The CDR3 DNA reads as TGTGCCATCAGTGAGGCGAAGCGGGGGGATTACAATGAGCAGTTCTTC.

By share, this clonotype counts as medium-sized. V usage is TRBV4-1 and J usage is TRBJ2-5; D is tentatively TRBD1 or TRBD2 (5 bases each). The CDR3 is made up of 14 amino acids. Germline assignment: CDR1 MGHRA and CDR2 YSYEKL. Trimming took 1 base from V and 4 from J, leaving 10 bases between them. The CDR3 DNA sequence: TGCGCCAGCAGCCAAGGGGTGGGGACAGAGACCCAGTACTTC. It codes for CASSQGVGTETQYF.

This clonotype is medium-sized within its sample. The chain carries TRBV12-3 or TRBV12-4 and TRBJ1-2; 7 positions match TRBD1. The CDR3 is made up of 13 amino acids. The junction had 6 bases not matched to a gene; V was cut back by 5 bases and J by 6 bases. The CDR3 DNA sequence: TGTGCCAGCAGTCCCGGGACAGCGAATGGCTACACCTTC. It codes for CASSPGTANGYTF.

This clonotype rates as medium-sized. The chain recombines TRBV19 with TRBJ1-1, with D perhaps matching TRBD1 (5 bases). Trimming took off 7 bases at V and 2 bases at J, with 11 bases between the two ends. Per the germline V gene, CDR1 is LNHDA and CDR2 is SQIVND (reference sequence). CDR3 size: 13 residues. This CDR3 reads CASIPGLNTEAFF. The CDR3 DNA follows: TGTGCCAGTATCCCGGGACTCAACACTGAAGCTTTCTTT.

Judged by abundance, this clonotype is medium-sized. CDR3 sequence reads: CASSPRGSGGADYYEQFF. CDR3 nucleotide sequence: TGTGCCAGCAGCCCCAGAGGTAGCGGGGGGGCCGATTACTATGAGCAGTTCTTC. This chain links TRBV7-9 with TRBJ2-1; 11 bases fit TRBD2. Germline V gives CDR1 SEHNR, CDR2 FQNEAQ (reference sequence). The V segment lost 5 bases and the J segment 8 bases; nucleotides outside the gene matches: 17. CDR3 length equals 18 residues.

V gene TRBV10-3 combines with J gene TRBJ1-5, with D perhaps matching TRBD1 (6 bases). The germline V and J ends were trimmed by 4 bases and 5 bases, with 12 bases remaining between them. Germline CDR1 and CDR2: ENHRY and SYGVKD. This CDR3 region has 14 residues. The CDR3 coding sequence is TGTGCCATCAGTGGGGATTCAGGGGATCAGCCCCAGCATTTT. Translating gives CAISGDSGDQPQHF.

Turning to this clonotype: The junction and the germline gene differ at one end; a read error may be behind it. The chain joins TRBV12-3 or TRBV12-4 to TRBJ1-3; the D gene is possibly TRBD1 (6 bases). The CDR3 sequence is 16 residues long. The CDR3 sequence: CTSSQFPTGPGNTIYF. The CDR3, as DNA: TGTACCAGCAGTCAATTCCCAACAGGGCCTGGAAACACCATATATTTT.

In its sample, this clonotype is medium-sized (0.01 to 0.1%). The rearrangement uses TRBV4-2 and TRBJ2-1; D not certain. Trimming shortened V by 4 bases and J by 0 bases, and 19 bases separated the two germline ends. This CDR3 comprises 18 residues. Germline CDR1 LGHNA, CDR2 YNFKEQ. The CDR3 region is CASSPQDSTIFSYNEQFF. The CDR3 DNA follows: TGTGCCAGCAGCCCCCAAGACTCTACCATCTTCTCCTACAATGAGCAGTTCTTC.

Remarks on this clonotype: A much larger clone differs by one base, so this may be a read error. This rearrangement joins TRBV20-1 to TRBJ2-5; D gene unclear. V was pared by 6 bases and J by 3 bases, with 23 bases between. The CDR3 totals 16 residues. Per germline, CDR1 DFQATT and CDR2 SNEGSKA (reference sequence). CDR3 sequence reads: CSALPPDHPTEETQYF. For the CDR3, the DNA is TGCAGTGCCCTCCCCCCGGACCACCCGACGGAAGAGACCCAGTACTTC.

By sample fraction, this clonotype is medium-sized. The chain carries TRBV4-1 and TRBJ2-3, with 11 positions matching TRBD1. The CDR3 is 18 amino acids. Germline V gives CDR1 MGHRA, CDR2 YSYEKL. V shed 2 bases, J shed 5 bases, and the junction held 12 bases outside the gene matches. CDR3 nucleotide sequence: TGCGCCAGCAGCCAACCCGTAGCGGACAGGGGGCCCTTAGATACGCAGTATTTT. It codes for CASSQPVADRGPLDTQYF.

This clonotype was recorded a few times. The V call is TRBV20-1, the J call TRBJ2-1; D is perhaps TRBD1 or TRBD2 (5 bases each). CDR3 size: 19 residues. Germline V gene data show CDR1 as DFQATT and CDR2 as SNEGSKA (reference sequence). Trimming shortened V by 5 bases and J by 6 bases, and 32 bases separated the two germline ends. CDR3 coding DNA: TGCAGTGCTGAGACACGTCAGGGACGGGGATACCTACGAGGCAATGAGCAGTTCTTC. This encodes CSAETRQGRGYLRGNEQFF.

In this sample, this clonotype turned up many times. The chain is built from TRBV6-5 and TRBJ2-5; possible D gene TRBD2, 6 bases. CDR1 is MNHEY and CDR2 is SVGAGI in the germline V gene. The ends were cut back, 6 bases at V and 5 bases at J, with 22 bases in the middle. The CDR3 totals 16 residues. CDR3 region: CASSATWDSRGETQYF. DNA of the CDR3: TGTGCCAGCAGCGCCACCTGGGACTCCCGGGGTGAGACCCAGTACTTC.

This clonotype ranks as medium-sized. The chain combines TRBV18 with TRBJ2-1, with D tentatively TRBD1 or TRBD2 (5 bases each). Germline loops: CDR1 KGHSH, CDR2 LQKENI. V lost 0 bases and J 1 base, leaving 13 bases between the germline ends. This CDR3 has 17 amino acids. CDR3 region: CASSPPSRGASYNEQFF. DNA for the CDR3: TGTGCCAGCTCACCACCCTCTCGAGGGGCTTCCTACAATGAGCAGTTCTTC. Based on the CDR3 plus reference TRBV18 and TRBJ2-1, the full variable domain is NAGVMQNPRHLVRRRGQEARLRCSPMKGHSHVYWYRQLPEEGLKFMVYLQKENIIDESGMPKERFSAEFPKEGPSILRIQQVVRGDSAAYFCASSPPSRGASYNEQFFGPGTRLTVL.

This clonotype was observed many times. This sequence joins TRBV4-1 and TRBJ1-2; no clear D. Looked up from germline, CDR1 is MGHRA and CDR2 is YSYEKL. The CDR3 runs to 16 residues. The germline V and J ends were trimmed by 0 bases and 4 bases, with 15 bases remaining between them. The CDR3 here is CASSQDLNPLVYGYTF. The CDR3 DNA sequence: TGCGCCAGCAGCCAAGATCTGAATCCTTTAGTCTATGGCTACACCTTC.

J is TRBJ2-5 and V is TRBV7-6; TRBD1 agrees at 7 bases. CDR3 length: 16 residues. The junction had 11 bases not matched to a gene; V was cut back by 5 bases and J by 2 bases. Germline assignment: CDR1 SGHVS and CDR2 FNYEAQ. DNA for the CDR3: TGTGCCAGCAGCCGTATCTCAGGGGGTGGGCAAGAGACCCAGTACTTC. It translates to CASSRISGGGQETQYF.

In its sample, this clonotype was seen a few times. CDR3 in DNA: TGTGCCAGCGCTGACAGGGGATACTCTGGAAACACCATATATTTT. Encoded protein: CASADRGYSGNTIYF. The chain uses TRBV27 and TRBJ1-3, with TRBD1 matching over 8 bases. The CDR3 length is 15 residues. Trimming removed 8 bases from V and 0 bases from J; junction bases left unmatched: 6. Germline CDR1 is MNHEY and CDR2 is SMNVEV (reference sequence).

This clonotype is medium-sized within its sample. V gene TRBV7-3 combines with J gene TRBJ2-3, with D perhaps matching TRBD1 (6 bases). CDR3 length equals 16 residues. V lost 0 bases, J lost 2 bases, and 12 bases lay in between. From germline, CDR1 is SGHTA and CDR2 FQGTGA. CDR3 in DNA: TGTGCCAGCAGCTTAACTGGGGGCACGGTCACAGATACGCAGTATTTT. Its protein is CASSLTGGTVTDTQYF. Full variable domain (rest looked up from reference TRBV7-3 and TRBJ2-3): GAGVSQTPSNKVTEKGKYVELRCDPISGHTALYWYRQSLGQGPEFLIYFQGTGAADDSGLPNDRFFAVRPEGSVSTLKIQRTERGDSAVYLCASSLTGGTVTDTQYFGPGTRLTVL.

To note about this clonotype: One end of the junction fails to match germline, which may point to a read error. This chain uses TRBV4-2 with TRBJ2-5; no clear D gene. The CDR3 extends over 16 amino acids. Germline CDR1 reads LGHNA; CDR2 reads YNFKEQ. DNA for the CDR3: TGTGCCAGCAGCCAAGACACCTTCGGCGCACAAGAGGCCCAGTACTTC. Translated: CASSQDTFGAQEAQYF.

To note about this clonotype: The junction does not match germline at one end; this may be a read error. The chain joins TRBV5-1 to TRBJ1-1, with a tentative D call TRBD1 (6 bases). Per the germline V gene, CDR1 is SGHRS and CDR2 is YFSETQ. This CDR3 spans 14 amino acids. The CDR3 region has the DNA TGCGCCAGCAGCGCAAAAGGGGGGGGAGCTGAAGCCTTCTTT. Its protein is CASSAKGGGAEAFF. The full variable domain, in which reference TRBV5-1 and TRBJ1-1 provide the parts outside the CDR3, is KAGVTQTPRYLIKTRGQQVTLSCSPISGHRSVSWYQQTPGQGLQFLFEYFSETQRNKGNFPGRFSGRQFSNSRSEMNVSTLELGDSALYLCASSAKGGGAEAFFGQGTRLTVV.

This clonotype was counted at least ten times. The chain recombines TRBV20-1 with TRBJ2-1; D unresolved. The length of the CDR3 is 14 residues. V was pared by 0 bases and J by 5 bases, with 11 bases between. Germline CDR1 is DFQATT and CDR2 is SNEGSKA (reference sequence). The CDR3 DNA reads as TGCAGTGCTAGAGATCGTCGACTCGACAATGAGCAGTTCTTC. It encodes CSARDRRLDNEQFF.

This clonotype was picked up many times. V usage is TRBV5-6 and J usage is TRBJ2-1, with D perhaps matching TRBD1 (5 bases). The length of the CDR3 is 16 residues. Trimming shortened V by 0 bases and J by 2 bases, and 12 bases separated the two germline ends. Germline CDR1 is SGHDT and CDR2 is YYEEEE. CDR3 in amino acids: CASSLVLGVAYNEQFF. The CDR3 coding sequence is TGTGCCAGCAGCTTGGTATTAGGGGTTGCCTACAATGAGCAGTTCTTC.

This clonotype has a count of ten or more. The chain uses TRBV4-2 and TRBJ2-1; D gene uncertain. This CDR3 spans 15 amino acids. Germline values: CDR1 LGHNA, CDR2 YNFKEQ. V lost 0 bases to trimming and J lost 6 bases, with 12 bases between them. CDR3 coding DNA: TGTGCCAGCAGCCAAGATGCAGGTAGGGTCAATGAGCAGTTCTTC. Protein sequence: CASSQDAGRVNEQFF.

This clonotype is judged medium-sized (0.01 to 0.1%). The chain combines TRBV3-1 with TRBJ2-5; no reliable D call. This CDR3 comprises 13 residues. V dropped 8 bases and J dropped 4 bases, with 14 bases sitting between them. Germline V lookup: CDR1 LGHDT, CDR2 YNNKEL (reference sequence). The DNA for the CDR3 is TGTGCCAGCTCCGGCCTCGCAAGAGAGACCCAGTACTTC. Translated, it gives CASSGLARETQYF.